This TCR beta chain was recovered during a study of human T cells and chemical hapten exposure. The CDR3 has 13 amino acids. The ends lost 4 bases at V and 9 bases at J; junction bases unmatched: 5. Per the germline V gene, CDR1 is DFQATT and CDR2 is SNEGSKA (reference sequence). TCRdb used MiXCR to reprocess the RACE reads, holding one entry per CDR3 protein. The top ten clones hold 0.7% to 0.95% of a sample with about 120,000 distinct CDR3 sequences, around 15% of them seen once. As to time point: patch test 1, 2 weeks after DPC sensitization. Treatment here: therapeutic diphenylcyclopropenone sensitization with weekly scalp DPC.

The chain employs TRBV20-1 and TRBJ2-1; TRBD2 matches 11 bases. The source is a man between 18 and 35 years old with alopecia areata. Some clones in this sample may be carry-over from other donors' samples. Sample: whole blood, taken in connection with sensitization to the hapten diphenylcyclopropenone (DPC). The CDR3 nucleotides are TGCAGTGCTAATAGCGGGGGGGCTATTGAGCAGTTCTTC. Protein: CSANSGGAIEQFF.